This T cell receptor beta chain was sequenced in a study of blood T cell repertoires in COVID-19. In germline, CDR1 is SGHVS, CDR2 FQNEAQ. This CDR3 is built from 21 residues. The trim removed 5 bases at V and 4 bases at J, leaving 26 bases unmatched. Generated by immunoSEQ multiplex PCR, the TCRdb table keeps only in-frame clones and is missing some. The sample has a few hundred thousand clones, roughly four fifths seen once. This receptor was taken from a woman aged 45 to 65 who had recovered from COVID-19. The chain combines TRBV7-8 with TRBJ1-3; 7 bases line up with TRBD1. Sequencing input: PBMCs or T cells enriched from blood (not recorded which). The CDR3 sequence: CASSPTWDSSHPLSRGNTIYF. The CDR3, as DNA: TGTGCCAGCAGCCCTACCTGGGACAGTTCACACCCCCTCTCGAGGGGAAACACCATATATTTT.